Each of the 23 T cell receptor beta chains below was sequenced from the same sample in a study of blood T cells in healthy people across ages. A second PCR, run for about 7 to 11 cycles, used a sample-barcoded 5' primer plus a J-beta primer mix. TCRdb re-called the 5' RACE reads through MiXCR, storing one row per CDR3 protein. Of approximately 2,000,000 distinct CDR3 sequences listed, about two fifths were seen once; the top ten hold more than 20%. The sequenced sample was blood. The receptors originated from a human donor in good health.

This clonotype turned up a few times. The chain links TRBV4-2 to TRBJ1-1; D remains ambiguous. This CDR3 is 15 amino acids long. V was trimmed by 0 bases and J by 0 bases, leaving 8 bases between them. Germline CDR1 and CDR2: LGHNA and YNFKEQ. For the CDR3, the DNA is TGTGCCAGCAGCCAAGATGGACCCATGAACACTGAAGCTTTCTTT. Translated: CASSQDGPMNTEAFF.

This clonotype has at least ten counts. This chain joins TRBV29-1 and TRBJ1-2, with D uncertain. The CDR3 loop spans 13 amino acids. Per germline, CDR1 SQVTM and CDR2 ANQGSEA. Trimming shortened V by 6 bases and J by 0 bases, and 11 bases separated the two germline ends. The CDR3 nucleotides read TGCAGCGTGGGAGCGACCACTAACTATGGCTACACCTTC. Translation gives CSVGATTNYGYTF.

In DNA form, the CDR3 reads TGTGCCAGCGGGAGCCGGGCGAACACTGAAGCTTTCTTT. Protein: CASGSRANTEAFF. The J gene is TRBJ1-1, the V gene TRBV27; D unclear. The V gene lost 8 bases and the J gene lost 1 base, with 11 bases spanning the gap. Germline V lookup: CDR1 MNHEY, CDR2 SMNVEV (reference sequence). This CDR3 has 13 residues.

The chain recombines TRBV10-3 with TRBJ2-7; the D call may be TRBD1 or TRBD2 (6 bases each). The better agreement between TRBJ2-5 and the DNA end casts doubt on the J call. Germline CDR1 ENHRY, CDR2 SYGVKD. CDR3 length: 15 amino acids. The CDR3 sequence: CAIRGSTGARETQYF. The CDR3 nucleotides read TGTGCCATCAGAGGTTCTACGGGGGCGAGGGAGACCCAGTACTTC.

V is TRBV20-1 and J is TRBJ2-1; TRBD2 matches 9 bases. This CDR3 region has 16 residues. In germline, CDR1 is DFQATT, CDR2 SNEGSKA (reference sequence). The V and J ends lost 5 bases and 7 bases, in that order; junction bases with no gene match: 15. The DNA for the CDR3 is TGCAGTGCTCCACGGGCTGCTAGCGGGGTTCGGAATGAGCAGTTCTTC. This codes for CSAPRAASGVRNEQFF.

The table lists this clonotype with many counts. The junction shows a germline mismatch at one end, possibly a read error. The V gene is TRBV5-1, the J gene TRBJ1-5; D gene uncertain. The CDR3 is made up of 14 amino acids. Germline V gene sequence: CDR1 SGHRS, CDR2 YFSETQ. Written as DNA, the CDR3 is TGTGCCAGCAGCCCGGACGGTAGCAATCAGCCCCAGCATTTT. It yields the protein CASSPDGSNQPQHF.

The chain employs TRBV7-2 and TRBJ1-2; 7 nucleotides match TRBD1. The germline CDR1 and CDR2 sequences are SGHTA and FQGNSA. Losses at the gene ends were 5 bases for V and 3 bases for J; bases not matched to a gene: 12. This CDR3 comprises 16 residues. As DNA, the CDR3 is TGTGCCAGCAGCCCCCGGGTTGACACAGGGGACTATGGCTACACCTTC. It translates to CASSPRVDTGDYGYTF.

V and J are TRBV4-3 and TRBJ2-3; no definite D call. V was trimmed by 1 base and J by 0 bases, leaving 11 bases between them. The CDR3 sequence is 16 residues long. Germline values: CDR1 LGHNA, CDR2 YSLEER. The CDR3: CASSQGPAPSTDTQYF. CDR3 in DNA: TGCGCCAGCAGCCAAGGGCCCGCCCCCAGCACAGATACGCAGTATTTT.

The CDR3 coding sequence is TGTGCCAGCAACCGGGGGATGACCTACAATGAGCAGTTCTTC. It codes for CASNRGMTYNEQFF. This sequence joins TRBV9 and TRBJ2-1; possible D gene TRBD2, 6 bases. There are 14 residues in the CDR3. Trimming shortened V by 6 bases and J by 2 bases, and 12 bases separated the two germline ends. Per germline, CDR1 SGDLS and CDR2 YYNGEE.

The rearrangement uses TRBV4-1 and TRBJ2-5; D remains ambiguous. Trimming cost V 1 base and J 5 bases, with 17 bases left between them. CDR3 length: 16 amino acids. Germline V lookup: CDR1 MGHRA, CDR2 YSYEKL. The CDR3 DNA sequence: TGCGCCAGCAGCCAAGCTTGTGGGGTTCAAGGGGAGACCCAGTACTTC. Its protein product is CASSQACGVQGETQYF.

This clonotype was seen more than once but under ten times. The rearrangement uses TRBV27 and TRBJ2-3, with 7 nucleotides matching TRBD1. Trimming took 2 bases from V and 2 from J; bases not matched to a gene: 4. Germline CDR1 is MNHEY and CDR2 is SMNVEV (reference sequence). This CDR3 region has 15 residues. The CDR3 sequence is CASSLAQGNTDTQYF. The CDR3 nucleotides read TGTGCCAGCAGTTTAGCACAGGGGAACACAGATACGCAGTATTTT.

The genes are TRBV5-4 and TRBJ2-3; D is unresolved. Between the trimmed V and J ends, which lost 3 bases and 0 bases, there was a span of 8 bases. The length of the CDR3 is 14 residues. The germline gives CDR1 SGHNT, CDR2 YYREEE (reference sequence). The CDR3 is CASSSPSSTDTQYF. The CDR3 bases are TGTGCCAGCAGCTCTCCCTCTAGCACAGATACGCAGTATTTT.

The CDR3 protein is CASSYRQGRANVLTF. CDR3 coding DNA: TGTGCCAGCAGCTACCGACAGGGGCGGGCCAACGTCCTGACTTTC. This rearrangement joins TRBV5-5 to TRBJ2-6; 8 bases are shared with TRBD1. Germline assignment: CDR1 SGHKS and CDR2 YYEKEE (reference sequence). V shed 3 bases and J 5 bases; nucleotides not matched to a gene: 4. This CDR3 contains 15 residues. Supplemented by reference TRBV5-5 and TRBJ2-6, the full variable domain reads DAGVTQSPTHLIKTRGQQVTLRCSPISGHKSVSWYQQVLGQGPQFIFQYYEKEERGRGNFPDRFSARQFPNYSSELNVNALLLGDSALYLCASSYRQGRANVLTFGAGSRLTVL.

This chain connects TRBV20-1 to TRBJ2-1, with 7 bases fitting TRBD1. There are 14 residues in the CDR3. J was trimmed by 0 bases and V by 4 bases; bases with no gene match: 3. Germline V gene data show CDR1 as DFQATT and CDR2 as SNEGSKA (reference sequence). Here the CDR3 DNA reads TGCAGTGCTACACAGGGGTCCTCCTACAATGAGCAGTTCTTC. As protein: CSATQGSSYNEQFF.

The rearrangement uses TRBV19 and TRBJ1-5, with D possibly being TRBD1 (5 bases). Per the germline V gene, CDR1 is LNHDA and CDR2 is SQIVND (reference sequence). The length of the CDR3 is 13 residues. V was shortened by 7 bases and J by 5 bases, with 12 bases between the two germline ends. This CDR3 is CASTKGAYQPQHF. CDR3 nucleotide sequence: TGTGCCAGTACCAAAGGGGCGTATCAGCCCCAGCATTTT.

The V gene is TRBV3-1, the J gene TRBJ1-6; D unresolved. The CDR3 is 14 residues long. V lost 0 bases, J lost 7 bases, and 7 bases lay in between. In germline, CDR1 is LGHDT, CDR2 YNNKEL (reference sequence). CDR3 sequence: CASSQEPRNSPLHF. The CDR3 region has the DNA TGTGCCAGCAGCCAAGAGCCCAGGAATTCACCCCTCCACTTT.

This chain uses TRBV29-1 with TRBJ1-2; 7 bases align to TRBD1. Trimming cost V 8 bases and J 8 bases; bases outside gene matches: 14. This CDR3 region has 13 residues. The germline gives CDR1 SQVTM, CDR2 ANQGSEA. This CDR3 is CSLDNGQARGYTF. In DNA form, the CDR3 reads TGCAGCTTGGACAACGGACAGGCACGCGGCTACACCTTC.

The V and J genes are TRBV14 and TRBJ2-3; the D gene could be TRBD1 or TRBD2 (5 bases each). Trimming pared 0 bases from V and 7 bases from J, leaving 8 bases between. This CDR3 has 13 amino acids. In germline, CDR1 is SGHDN, CDR2 FVKESK. The chain's CDR3 is CASSQEMGHTQYF. In nucleotides, the CDR3 is TGTGCCAGCAGCCAAGAAATGGGACATACGCAGTATTTT.

The chain couples TRBV6-2 or TRBV6-3 to TRBJ2-5; 7 nucleotides agree with TRBD1. This CDR3 has 16 amino acids. The V and J ends lost 5 bases and 1 base, in that order; junction bases with no gene match: 10. Germline values: CDR1 MNHEY, CDR2 SVGEGT. The DNA for the CDR3 is TGTGCCAGCAGTACCGGGACAGACCTATTCCAAGAGACCCAGTACTTC. As protein: CASSTGTDLFQETQYF.

The J gene is TRBJ2-5, the V gene TRBV7-3; 7 bases are shared with TRBD2. Losses at the gene ends were 8 bases for V and 11 bases for J; bases not matched to a gene: 17. Germline CDR1 and CDR2: SGHTA and FQGTGA. The CDR3 has 14 amino acids. CDR3 amino acids: CASPISGTVCEQYF. The CDR3 nucleotides are TGTGCCAGCCCAATAAGCGGGACGGTATGTGAGCAGTACTTC.

This clonotype was seen ten or more times. This chain joins TRBV5-6 and TRBJ2-7; D is perhaps TRBD1 (5 bases). Germline-derived CDR1 and CDR2 are SGHDT and YYEEEE. The CDR3 runs to 12 residues. The germline V and J ends were trimmed by 5 bases and 4 bases, with 10 bases remaining between them. As DNA, the CDR3 is TGTGCCAGCAGTAGGGGTCGGTACGAGCAGTACTTC. Its protein product is CASSRGRYEQYF. The full variable domain, with the rest looked up from reference TRBV5-6 and TRBJ2-7, is DAGVTQSPTHLIKTRGQQVTLRCSPKSGHDTVSWYQQALGQGPQFIFQYYEEEERQRGNFPDRFSGHQFPNYSSELNVNALLLGDSALYLCASSRGRYEQYFGPGTRLTVT.

The chain couples TRBV6-6 to TRBJ2-1; D call uncertain. CDR3 length: 14 residues. CDR1 is MNHNY and CDR2 is SVGAGI in the germline V gene (reference sequence). The germline V and J ends were trimmed by 6 bases and 13 bases, with 22 bases remaining between them. CDR3 sequence (DNA): TGTGCCAGCAGCCGACCACCGTCGCAAGAGACCCAGTTCTTC. Amino acids: CASSRPPSQETQFF.

V gene TRBV5-5 combines with J gene TRBJ2-1; D call uncertain. Germline V CDR1 and CDR2: SGHKS, YYEKEE (reference sequence). This CDR3 contains 13 residues. The ends were cut back, 2 bases at V and 10 bases at J, with 13 bases in the middle. The CDR3 DNA reads TGTGCCAGCAGCTTTTCGATAAATCCCGAGCAGTTCTTC. Translated, it gives CASSFSINPEQFF.